The 27 T cell receptor beta chains listed next were all sequenced from one sample in a study of identical twins. MiXCR was run by TCRdb on the 5' RACE reads, yielding one entry per CDR3 protein. The sample holds hundreds of thousands of distinct CDR3 sequences, over 9% seen once. The same sample was also used in a study of yellow fever vaccine responses in identical twins.

The sequencing input was PBMCs. All receptors come from a woman younger than 35 in good health.

A few counts support this clonotype. J is TRBJ2-4 and V is TRBV20-1, with a tentative D call TRBD1 (6 bases). Germline CDR1 DFQATT, CDR2 SNEGSKA (reference sequence). This CDR3 comprises 15 residues. Trimming pared 3 bases from V and 0 bases from J, leaving 12 bases between. In DNA, the CDR3 is TGCAGTGCTAGCCTCCTACAGGGAGCCAAAAACATTCAGTACTTC. It yields the protein CSASLLQGAKNIQYF.

The chain carries TRBV28 and TRBJ1-1; tentatively, D is TRBD1 (5 bases). The CDR3 sequence is 14 residues long. Germline CDR1 reads MDHEN; CDR2 reads SYDVKM. Deletions cut 5 bases from V and 1 base from J, with 11 bases between. The CDR3 here is CASSAQGRNTEAFF. The CDR3, as DNA: TGTGCCAGCAGTGCCCAGGGTAGGAACACTGAAGCTTTCTTT.

The chain recombines TRBV7-9 with TRBJ2-2, with D tentatively TRBD1 or TRBD2 (5 bases each). The length of the CDR3 is 15 residues. The germline V gene encodes CDR1 SEHNR and CDR2 FQNEAQ (reference sequence). Trimming left V 4 bases short and J 4 bases short, with 13 bases between. CDR3 region: CASSYLTGTTGELFF. The CDR3 DNA reads as TGTGCCAGCAGCTACTTAACCGGGACCACCGGGGAGCTGTTTTTT.

This clonotype has a count of ten or more. The chain links TRBV14 to TRBJ2-1; D is undetermined. The germline CDR1 and CDR2 sequences are SGHDN and FVKESK. This CDR3 has 13 amino acids. Trimming left V 4 bases short and J 10 bases short, with 14 bases between. In DNA, the CDR3 is TGTGCCAGCAGCCGAAACCGGGCCCGGGAGCAGTTCTTC. Translating it yields CASSRNRAREQFF.

This clonotype turned up a few times. The V gene is TRBV6-1, the J gene TRBJ1-1; D is unresolved. Germline CDR1 is MNHNS and CDR2 is SASEGT. CDR3 length: 15 residues. V dropped 2 bases and J dropped 2 bases, with 12 bases sitting between them. Here the CDR3 reads CASSERKGVNTEAFF. As DNA, the CDR3 is TGTGCCAGCAGTGAAAGGAAGGGCGTAAACACTGAAGCTTTCTTT.

The gene calls are TRBV4-1 and TRBJ2-7; D not resolved. The germline V gene has CDR1 MGHRA and CDR2 YSYEKL. V lost 3 bases and J lost 5, with 14 bases in between. The CDR3 sequence is 14 residues long. In DNA form, the CDR3 reads TGCGCCAGCAGCCATCTAGGTGGCCCTGACGAGCAGTACTTC. Translated, it gives CASSHLGGPDEQYF.

The chain carries TRBV6-5 and TRBJ2-1; no clear D gene. The CDR3 contains 12 residues. Germline loops: CDR1 MNHEY, CDR2 SVGAGI. Trimming took 2 bases from V and 5 from J, leaving 4 bases between them. The CDR3 DNA follows: TGTGCCAGCAGTTACCGAGACAATGAGCAGTTCTTC. It is translated as CASSYRDNEQFF.

This clonotype turned up a few times. This chain links TRBV6-5 with TRBJ2-4, with TRBD1 matching 7 bases. The CDR3 covers 17 residues. V was clipped by 0 bases and J by 6 bases; unmatched bases: 11. Germline values: CDR1 MNHEY, CDR2 SVGAGI. For the CDR3, the DNA is TGTGCCAGCAGTTACTCGTCGAAGGGGGCTGAGGGAAACATTCAGTACTTC. Amino acids: CASSYSSKGAEGNIQYF.

This clonotype was counted a few times. The chain uses TRBV6-1 and TRBJ2-7; D remains unclear. CDR1 is MNHNS, CDR2 SASEGT, per germline. Trimming stripped 6 bases from V and 6 bases from J, with 15 bases between. The CDR3 is 13 amino acids. This CDR3 is CASRVLGFFEQYV. In nucleotides, the CDR3 is TGTGCCAGCAGGGTCCTCGGGTTCTTCGAGCAGTACGTC.

This clonotype has at least ten counts. The chain has TRBV20-1 and TRBJ2-3; TRBD2 matches 7 bases. Germline V gene lookup returns CDR1 DFQATT and CDR2 SNEGSKA (reference sequence). V shed 3 bases and J 0 bases; nucleotides not matched to a gene: 9. The CDR3 totals 16 residues. In DNA form, the CDR3 reads TGCAGTGCTAGCCCCATTAGACTAGCTAGCACAGATACGCAGTATTTT. This encodes CSASPIRLASTDTQYF.

The chain combines TRBV20-1 with TRBJ1-2, with 8 bases that match TRBD1. V shed 5 bases and J 8 bases; nucleotides not matched to a gene: 7. The germline CDR1 and CDR2 sequences are DFQATT and SNEGSKA (reference sequence). The CDR3 totals 12 residues. The CDR3 region is CSAGGQGGGYTF. CDR3 DNA: TGCAGTGCTGGAGGACAGGGTGGCGGCTACACCTTC.

This chain joins TRBV15 and TRBJ2-7; no clear D. V was trimmed by 0 bases and J by 3 bases, leaving 9 bases between them. In germline, CDR1 is LNHNV, CDR2 YYDKDF (reference sequence). This CDR3 contains 14 residues. The CDR3 nucleotides read TGTGCCACCAGCAGAGAGGTATCTAGCTACGAGCAGTACTTC. Protein sequence: CATSREVSSYEQYF.

This clonotype occurred many times. The chain carries TRBV3-1 and TRBJ1-1, with unresolved D. CDR1 is LGHDT, CDR2 YNNKEL, per germline (reference sequence). The CDR3 totals 13 residues. The V end lost 1 base, the J end lost 7 bases, and 10 bases lay between the germline ends. The DNA for the CDR3 is TGTGCCAGCAGCCAAGTTTCCGGATTTGAAGCTTTCTTT. This gives the protein CASSQVSGFEAFF.

This chain connects TRBV3-1 to TRBJ2-3; D is undetermined. The germline gives CDR1 LGHDT, CDR2 YNNKEL (reference sequence). This CDR3 is built from 15 residues. Trimming pared 5 bases from V and 2 bases from J, leaving 14 bases between. CDR3: CASSDRNKNTDTQYF. In DNA, the CDR3 is TGTGCCAGCAGCGATCGGAATAAGAACACAGATACGCAGTATTTT.

J is TRBJ2-2 and V is TRBV2, with 7 bases that match TRBD1. This CDR3 region has 14 residues. Germline trimming cut 7 bases from V and 6 bases from J; bases unmatched to any gene: 8. Germline CDR1 and CDR2: SNHLY and FYNNEI. This CDR3 reads CASIGTVSPGELFF. The CDR3 region has the DNA TGTGCCAGCATTGGGACAGTTTCTCCCGGGGAGCTGTTTTTT.

This clonotype was found a few times. The chain combines TRBV29-1 with TRBJ1-2; the D is unclear. Germline-derived CDR1 and CDR2 are SQVTM and ANQGSEA. The CDR3 totals 14 residues. The ends were cut back, 4 bases at V and 2 bases at J, with 14 bases in the middle. CDR3 sequence: CSVATWTLNYGYTF. CDR3 bases: TGCAGCGTTGCGACCTGGACCCTCAACTATGGCTACACCTTC.

The V gene is TRBV3-1, the J gene TRBJ2-7; unclear D gene. Germline CDR1 is LGHDT and CDR2 is YNNKEL (reference sequence). The V and J ends lost 1 base and 7 bases respectively, with 8 bases between them. There are 12 residues in the CDR3. The CDR3 nucleotides are TGTGCCAGCAGCCAAGTCAGGCGTGAGCAGTACTTC. This gives the protein CASSQVRREQYF.

This chain connects TRBV5-1 to TRBJ2-4, with 15 bases aligning to TRBD2. Germline CDR1 reads SGHRS; CDR2 reads YFSETQ. With V trimmed by 4 bases and J by 1 base, 6 bases remained unmatched. CDR3 length equals 18 residues. The CDR3 DNA is TGCGCCAGCAGCGAGACAGGGACTAGCGGGAGGGCCAAAAACATTCAGTACTTC. Translated: CASSETGTSGRAKNIQYF.

This clonotype was recorded a few times. The chain uses TRBV14 and TRBJ2-3, with TRBD2 matching 8 bases. The CDR3 is 18 residues long. Trimming took 0 bases from V and 5 from J; bases not matched to a gene: 13. Germline V gene data show CDR1 as SGHDN and CDR2 as FVKESK. The CDR3 is CASSQDPGGPRGVDTQYF. The CDR3 DNA reads as TGTGCCAGCAGCCAAGATCCGGGAGGGCCCCGTGGAGTAGATACGCAGTATTTT.

This clonotype was detected only a few times. This chain uses TRBV4-2 with TRBJ2-5, with 9 bases fitting TRBD2. The germline CDR1 and CDR2 sequences are LGHNA and YNFKEQ. V shed 1 base, J shed 1 base, and the junction held 4 bases outside the gene matches. The CDR3 is made up of 16 amino acids. The CDR3 DNA sequence: TGTGCCAGCAGCCAAGCCCCGACTAGCGGCCAAGAGACCCAGTACTTC. This translates into CASSQAPTSGQETQYF.

This clonotype was found many times. This chain links TRBV6-5 with TRBJ1-1, with D uncertain. V was trimmed by 6 bases and J by 4 bases, leaving 6 bases between them. The germline CDR1 and CDR2 sequences are MNHEY and SVGAGI. The CDR3 has 11 residues. The CDR3 DNA reads TGTGCCAGCAGAACGGGCACTGAAGCTTTCTTT. Protein product: CASRTGTEAFF.

The chain links TRBV7-6 to TRBJ2-3; the match to TRBD1 covers 7 bases. The CDR3 consists of 16 residues. Germline CDR1 and CDR2: SGHVS and FNYEAQ. With V trimmed by 5 bases and J by 5 bases, 13 bases remained unmatched. Here the CDR3 DNA reads TGTGCCAGCAGCCCAGGGACAGCCTTATGGGTAGATACGCAGTATTTT. Encoded protein: CASSPGTALWVDTQYF.

This clonotype appeared a few times. This rearrangement joins TRBV18 to TRBJ1-6, with D tentatively TRBD1 (5 bases). This CDR3 contains 16 residues. Germline lookup yields CDR1 KGHSH and CDR2 LQKENI. V gave up 3 bases and J gave up 5 bases, with 14 bases separating them. The CDR3 region has the DNA TGTGCCAGCTCACCCATCAGGAGGGGAGATAATTCACCCCTCCACTTT. Protein sequence: CASSPIRRGDNSPLHF.

The V call is TRBV3-1, the J call TRBJ2-7; TRBD1 is a possible D gene (6 bases). With 2 bases removed from V and 4 bases from J, the gap between germline ends came to 18 bases. Germline V gives CDR1 LGHDT, CDR2 YNNKEL (reference sequence). The CDR3 covers 16 residues. CDR3 sequence (DNA): TGTGCCAGCAGCCAAAGTCGGGCAGGGGTCTGGTACGAGCAGTACTTC. Translation: CASSQSRAGVWYEQYF.

This clonotype was seen a few times. This chain links TRBV20-1 with TRBJ2-2; D remains ambiguous. The V and J ends lost 0 bases and 6 bases respectively, with 8 bases between them. Germline V gives CDR1 DFQATT, CDR2 SNEGSKA (reference sequence). The CDR3 length is 13 residues. CDR3 nucleotide sequence: TGCAGTGCTAGAGATTTAATCTCCGGGGAGCTGTTTTTT. It is translated as CSARDLISGELFF.

DNA for the CDR3: TGTGCCAGCAGCCAACTAGCGGGGGATAACATTCAGTACTTC. Protein sequence: CASSQLAGDNIQYF. The rearrangement joins TRBV3-1 to TRBJ2-4, with 10 bases identical to TRBD2. The CDR3 has 14 amino acids. With 2 bases clipped from V and 7 bases from J, the junction kept 2 bases outside the gene matches. Germline CDR1 is LGHDT and CDR2 is YNNKEL (reference sequence).

In its sample, this clonotype was seen a few times. A read error may be the cause here, since a much bigger clone is one base away. V and J are TRBV6-6 and TRBJ2-3; no definite D call. The V and J ends lost 2 bases and 2 bases respectively, with 2 bases between them. This CDR3 is built from 12 residues. The V gene's germline CDR1 is MNHNY and CDR2 SVGAGI (reference sequence). The CDR3 reads CASSYPTDTQYF. In nucleotides, the CDR3 is TGTGCCAGCAGTTACCCCACAGATACGCAGTATTTT.